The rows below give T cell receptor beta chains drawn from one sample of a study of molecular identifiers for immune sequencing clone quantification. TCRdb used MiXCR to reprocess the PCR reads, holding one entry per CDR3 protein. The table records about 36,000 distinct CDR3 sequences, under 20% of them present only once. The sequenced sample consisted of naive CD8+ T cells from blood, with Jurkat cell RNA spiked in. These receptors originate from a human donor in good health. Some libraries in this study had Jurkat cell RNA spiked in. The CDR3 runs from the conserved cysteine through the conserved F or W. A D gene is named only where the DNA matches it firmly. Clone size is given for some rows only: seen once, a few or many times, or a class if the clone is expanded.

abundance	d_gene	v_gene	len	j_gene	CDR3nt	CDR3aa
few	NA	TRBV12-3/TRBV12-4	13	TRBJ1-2	TGTGCCAGCAGTTACAGGGCAGCACGGGGCTACACCTTC	CASSYRAARGYTF
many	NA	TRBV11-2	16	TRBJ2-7	TGTGCCAGCAGCTTAGATTGGGACGTCGGTAGGTACGAGCAGTACTTC	CASSLDWDVGRYEQYF
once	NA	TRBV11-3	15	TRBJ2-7	TGTGCCAGCAGCTTCCCGCTAGCGCGGACCTACGAGCAGTACTTC	CASSFPLARTYEQYF
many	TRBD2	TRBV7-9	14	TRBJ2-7	TGTGCCTGTTCCTCGGGACTAGGACTCTACGAGCAGTACTTC	CACSSGLGLYEQYF
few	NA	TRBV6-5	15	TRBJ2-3	TGTGCCAGCAGCCTCGTTGGACTGTTACGAGATACGCAGTATTTT	CASSLVGLLRDTQYF
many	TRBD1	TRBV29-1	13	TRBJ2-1	TGCAGCGTCGTAGGGACAGCGAATAATGAGCAGTTCTTC	CSVVGTANNEQFF
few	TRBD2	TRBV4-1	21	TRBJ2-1	TGCGCCAGCAGCCCACCCCACGCTGGGCTAGCGGGAGGCGACTCCTACAATGAGCAGTTCTTC	CASSPPHAGLAGGDSYNEQFF
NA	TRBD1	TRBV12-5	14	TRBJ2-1	TGTGCTAGTGGAAGGGGACAGGGGTTCAATGAGCAGTTCTTC	CASGRGQGFNEQFF
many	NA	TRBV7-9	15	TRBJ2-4	TGTGCCAGCAGCGCCGCAGGGGACGGGTGGAGCATTCAGTACTTC	CASSAAGDGWSIQYF
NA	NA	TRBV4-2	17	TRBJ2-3	TGTGCCAGCAGCCAAGATTGGGCACTTGGGGGAAGAGATACGCAGTATTTT	CASSQDWALGGRDTQYF
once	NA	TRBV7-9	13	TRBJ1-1	TGTGCCAGCAGCTTACCCTTGCACACTGAAGCTTTCTTT	CASSLPLHTEAFF
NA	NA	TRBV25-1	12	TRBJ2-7	TGTGCCAGCAGCCGGGGGTCCTACGAGCAGTACTTC	CASSRGSYEQYF
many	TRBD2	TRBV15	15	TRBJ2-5	TGTGCCACCAGCGGAGGGACTAGCGCACAAGAGACCCAGTACTTC	CATSGGTSAQETQYF
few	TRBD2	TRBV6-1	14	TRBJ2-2	TGTGCCAGCGGGAGGGGATGGAACACCGGGGAGCTGTTTTTT	CASGRGWNTGELFF
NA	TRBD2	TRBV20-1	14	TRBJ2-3	TGCAGTGCTAGAGTTGGAGGGAGGGCAGATACGCAGTATTTT	CSARVGGRADTQYF
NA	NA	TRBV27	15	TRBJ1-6	TGTGCCCGCAGTTTAAGACCCTGGGGTAATTCACCCCTCCACTTT	CARSLRPWGNSPLHF
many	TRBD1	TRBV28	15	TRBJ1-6	TGTGCCAGCAACACAGGGGCGCACTATAATTCACCCCTCCACTTT	CASNTGAHYNSPLHF
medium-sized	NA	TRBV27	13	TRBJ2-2	TGTGCCAGCAGTTTCAGGGCTGGCGGGGAGCTGTTTTTT	CASSFRAGGELFF
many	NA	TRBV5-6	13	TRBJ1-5	TGTGCCAGCAGCTTTGGGGTCGGTCAGCCCCAGCATTTT	CASSFGVGQPQHF
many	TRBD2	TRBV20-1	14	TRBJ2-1	TGCAGTGCTTTGACCGGGACTAGATACAATGAGCAGTTCTTC	CSALTGTRYNEQFF
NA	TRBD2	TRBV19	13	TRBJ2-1	TGTGTCAGTAGTGGGACTATCTACAATGAGCAGTTCTTC	CVSSGTIYNEQFF
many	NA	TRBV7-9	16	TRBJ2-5	TGTGCCAGCAGCTTAGAGGCCGGGGCCTTAAGAGAGACCCAGTACTTC	CASSLEAGALRETQYF
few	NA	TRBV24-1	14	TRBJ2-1	TGTGCCACCAGTGATTTGACCAGGGTGAGTGAGCAGTTCTTC	CATSDLTRVSEQFF
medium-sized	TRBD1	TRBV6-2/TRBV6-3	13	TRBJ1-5	TGTGCCAGCCGAGACAGGGGAAATCAGCCCCAGCATTTT	CASRDRGNQPQHF
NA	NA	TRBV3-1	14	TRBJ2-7	TGTGCCAGCAGCCATCGGGATACCCCTTACGAGCAGTACTTC	CASSHRDTPYEQYF
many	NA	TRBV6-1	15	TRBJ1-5	TGTGCCAGCAGGCTGGTGGCGGAGGGCAATCAGCCCCAGCATTTT	CASRLVAEGNQPQHF
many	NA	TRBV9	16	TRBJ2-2	TGTGCCAGCAGCGTACTACAGGGTTCGAACACCGGGGAGCTGTTTTTT	CASSVLQGSNTGELFF
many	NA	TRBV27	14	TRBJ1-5	TGTGCCAGCAGTTTCGGCAGGGGCGCCCAGCCCCAGCATTTT	CASSFGRGAQPQHF
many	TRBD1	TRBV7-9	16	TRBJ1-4	TGTGCCAGCAGCTTAGCCTCAGGGGGCGTTCGGGAAAAACTGTTTTTT	CASSLASGGVREKLFF
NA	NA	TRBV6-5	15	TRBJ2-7	TGTGCCAGCAGTTACTCGAGTGCCTCCTTCAACGAGCAGTACTTC	CASSYSSASFNEQYF
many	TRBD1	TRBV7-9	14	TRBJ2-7	TGTGCCAGCAGCTTTGGGACAGGTTCCTACGAGCAGTACTTC	CASSFGTGSYEQYF
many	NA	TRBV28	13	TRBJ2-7	TGTGCCAGCAGCTTGGGACCTGTCTACGAGCAGTACTTC	CASSLGPVYEQYF
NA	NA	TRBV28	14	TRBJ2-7	TGTGCCAGCAGTTTACTGGGACGGCTCCACGAGCAGTACTTC	CASSLLGRLHEQYF
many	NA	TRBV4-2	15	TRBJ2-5	TGTGCCAGCAGCTCAGGGACGGCCGGACCGGGGACCCAGTACTTC	CASSSGTAGPGTQYF
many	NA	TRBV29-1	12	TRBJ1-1	TGCAGCGTTGAAGGGGGGAACACTGAAGCTTTCTTT	CSVEGGNTEAFF
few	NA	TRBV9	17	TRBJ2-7	TGTGCCAGCAGCGATGCGGTCAGGGGGGACTCCGCCTACGAGCAGTACTTC	CASSDAVRGDSAYEQYF
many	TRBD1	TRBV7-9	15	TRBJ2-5	TGTGCCAGCAGCTCACCGGGACAGGAACGCGAGACCCAGTACTTC	CASSSPGQERETQYF
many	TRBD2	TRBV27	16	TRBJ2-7	TGTGCCAGCAGTTCCCACTCCGGGACTAGCGGGATCGAGCAGTACTTC	CASSSHSGTSGIEQYF
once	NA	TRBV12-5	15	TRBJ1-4	TGTGCTAGTGGCGGGGATTTCGCAGCTAATGAAAAACTGTTTTTT	CASGGDFAANEKLFF
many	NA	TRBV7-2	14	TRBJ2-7	TGTGCCAGCAGCTCGGGGGCCGGAGGCTACGAGCAGTACTTC	CASSSGAGGYEQYF
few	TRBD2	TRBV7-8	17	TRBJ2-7	TGTGCCAGCAGCTCCCTCCTGGCCGGGACTAGCGCCTACGAGCAGTACTTC	CASSSLLAGTSAYEQYF
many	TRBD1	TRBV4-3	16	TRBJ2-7	TGCGCCAGCAGCCAAGTCGTCACAGGGGTTGTTGACGAGCAGTACTTC	CASSQVVTGVVDEQYF
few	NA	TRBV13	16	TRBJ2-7	TGTGCCAGCAGCGGGGTCGGGACGCCTGGGATCTACGAGCAGTACTTC	CASSGVGTPGIYEQYF